The 9 T cell receptor beta chains below all came from one sample that was sequenced in a study of blood T cell repertoires in COVID-19. The method was immunoSEQ multiplex PCR; TCRdb's version includes in-frame clones alone and lacks a portion of them. The sample lists hundreds of thousands of clones, 87% occurring once. The specimen sequenced was peripheral blood. These receptor sequences come from a woman aged 40 to 50 who had recovered from COVID-19.

This rearrangement joins TRBV18 to TRBJ2-3; D is unresolved. Looked up from germline, CDR1 is KGHSH and CDR2 is LQKENI. V lost 2 bases and J lost 4, with 7 bases in between. The CDR3 consists of 13 residues. The CDR3 sequence is CASSPAQADTQYF. For the CDR3, the DNA is TGTGCCAGCTCACCAGCGCAAGCAGATACGCAGTATTTT.

The genes are TRBV7-9 and TRBJ2-7, with no clear D. The V and J ends lost 1 base and 4 bases respectively, with 8 bases between them. The CDR3 covers 13 residues. The germline V gene has CDR1 SEHNR and CDR2 FQNEAQ (reference sequence). The CDR3 reads CASSLVGRYEQYF. Here the CDR3 DNA reads TGTGCCAGCAGCTTAGTTGGCCGATACGAGCAGTACTTC. The variable domain in full, with the rest retrieved from reference TRBV7-9 and TRBJ2-7, is DTGVSQNPRHKITKRGQNVTFRCDPISEHNRLYWYRQTLGQGPEFLTYFQNEAQLEKSRLLSDRFSAERPKGSFSTLEIQRTEQGDSAMYLCASSLVGRYEQYFGPGTRLTVT.

This chain connects TRBV18 to TRBJ2-7, with 9 positions matching TRBD1. The CDR3 runs to 15 residues. V dropped 2 bases and J dropped 2; count of bases not matched to a gene: 4. CDR1 is KGHSH and CDR2 is LQKENI in the germline V gene. CDR3 region: CASSPGGQGAYEQYF. The DNA for the CDR3 is TGTGCCAGCTCACCAGGGGGACAGGGAGCCTACGAGCAGTACTTC.

This chain joins TRBV18 and TRBJ2-7; 9 bases align to TRBD1. The CDR3 sequence is 14 residues long. V shed 3 bases and J 6 bases; nucleotides not matched to a gene: 6. CDR1 KGHSH and CDR2 LQKENI come from the germline V gene. As DNA, the CDR3 is TGTGCCAGCTCACCCGGGACAGGGACAGGCGAGCAGTACTTC. Its protein product is CASSPGTGTGEQYF.

The genes are TRBV5-1 and TRBJ1-4; tentative D call: TRBD1 (6 bases). The V and J ends lost 0 bases and 2 bases respectively, with 14 bases between them. The CDR3 sequence is 17 residues long. Germline V gene lookup returns CDR1 SGHRS and CDR2 YFSETQ. The CDR3, as DNA: TGCGCCAGCAGCTTGGGACAGGTCGGTTCGACTAATGAAAAACTGTTTTTT. This gives the protein CASSLGQVGSTNEKLFF.

The rearrangement uses TRBV14 and TRBJ1-2; the match to TRBD1 covers 7 bases. Germline CDR1 is SGHDN and CDR2 is FVKESK. This CDR3 contains 14 residues. The V and J ends lost 5 bases and 3 bases, in that order; junction bases with no gene match: 6. The CDR3 nucleotides read TGTGCCAGCAGCATCCGGGACAGCTACTATGGCTACACCTTC. It yields the protein CASSIRDSYYGYTF.

The rearrangement uses TRBV4-3 and TRBJ1-1; D uncertain. The CDR3 covers 13 residues. Germline values: CDR1 LGHNA, CDR2 YSLEER. Trimming cost V 4 bases and J 1 base, with 7 bases left between them. The CDR3 nucleotides read TGCGCCAGCAGCCTCGGGAGGAACACTGAAGCTTTCTTT. It encodes CASSLGRNTEAFF.

The V gene is TRBV7-2, the J gene TRBJ2-3; 11 bases are a match to TRBD2. The CDR3 has 16 residues. Unmatched junction bases numbered 4, after V lost 3 bases and J lost 2 bases. Germline assignment: CDR1 SGHTA and CDR2 FQGNSA. The CDR3 DNA sequence: TGTGCCAGCAGCTTTGGGACTAGCGGATACACAGATACGCAGTATTTT. As protein: CASSFGTSGYTDTQYF.

V is TRBV7-8 and J is TRBJ1-1; TRBD1 is a possible D gene (5 bases). Deletions cut 4 bases from V and 0 bases from J, with 9 bases between. This CDR3 comprises 14 residues. Germline-derived CDR1 and CDR2 are SGHVS and FQNEAQ. The DNA for the CDR3 is TGTGCCAGCAGCTCGCGGGGGGTGAACACTGAAGCTTTCTTT. Translated: CASSSRGVNTEAFF.